The 4 T cell receptor beta chains below come from one sample, sequenced in a study of blood T cell repertoires in COVID-19. Profiled with immunoSEQ multiplex PCR; TCRdb holds only in-frame clones, not every one. The profile shows under 250,000 clones, roughly 86% of them singletons. The source material was peripheral blood. These receptors were obtained from a woman aged 55-69 years who had recovered from COVID-19.

The chain joins TRBV6-6 to TRBJ1-3; D ambiguous. Between the trimmed V and J ends, which lost 7 bases and 0 bases, there was a span of 13 bases. Germline CDR1 MNHNY, CDR2 SVGAGI (reference sequence). CDR3 length: 15 residues. The CDR3, as DNA: TGTGCCAGCACCACACGCGGTGCCTCTGGAAACACCATATATTTT. Its protein is CASTTRGASGNTIYF.

This chain joins TRBV11-1 and TRBJ2-1; D ambiguous. Germline V gene sequence: CDR1 SGHAT, CDR2 FQDESV (reference sequence). The CDR3 runs to 16 residues. V was pared by 2 bases and J by 0 bases, with 11 bases between. In DNA form, the CDR3 reads TGTGCCAGCAGCTTAAACACCCCGGGCTCCTACAATGAGCAGTTCTTC. It translates to CASSLNTPGSYNEQFF. Together with reference TRBV11-1 and TRBJ2-1, the CDR3 gives the full variable domain: EAEVAQSPRYKITEKSQAVAFWCDPISGHATLYWYRQILGQGPELLVQFQDESVVDDSQLPKDRFSAERLKGVDSTLKIQPAELGDSAMYLCASSLNTPGSYNEQFFGPGTRLTVL.

This rearrangement joins TRBV19 to TRBJ2-7, with TRBD2 identical over 9 bases. V dropped 3 bases and J dropped 5; count of bases not matched to a gene: 5. CDR1 LNHDA and CDR2 SQIVND come from the germline V gene (reference sequence). The CDR3 loop spans 14 amino acids. CDR3: CASSIPGLANEQYF. CDR3 sequence (DNA): TGTGCCAGTAGTATCCCCGGACTAGCGAACGAGCAGTACTTC.

This rearrangement joins TRBV28 to TRBJ1-2; D is possibly TRBD1 (6 bases). The V and J ends lost 5 bases and 5 bases respectively, with 18 bases between them. The CDR3 totals 15 residues. Germline-derived CDR1 and CDR2 are MDHEN and SYDVKM. The CDR3 DNA follows: TGTGCCAGCAGTCTTTCCAGGGGACAAACATATGGCTACACCTTC. It specifies CASSLSRGQTYGYTF.